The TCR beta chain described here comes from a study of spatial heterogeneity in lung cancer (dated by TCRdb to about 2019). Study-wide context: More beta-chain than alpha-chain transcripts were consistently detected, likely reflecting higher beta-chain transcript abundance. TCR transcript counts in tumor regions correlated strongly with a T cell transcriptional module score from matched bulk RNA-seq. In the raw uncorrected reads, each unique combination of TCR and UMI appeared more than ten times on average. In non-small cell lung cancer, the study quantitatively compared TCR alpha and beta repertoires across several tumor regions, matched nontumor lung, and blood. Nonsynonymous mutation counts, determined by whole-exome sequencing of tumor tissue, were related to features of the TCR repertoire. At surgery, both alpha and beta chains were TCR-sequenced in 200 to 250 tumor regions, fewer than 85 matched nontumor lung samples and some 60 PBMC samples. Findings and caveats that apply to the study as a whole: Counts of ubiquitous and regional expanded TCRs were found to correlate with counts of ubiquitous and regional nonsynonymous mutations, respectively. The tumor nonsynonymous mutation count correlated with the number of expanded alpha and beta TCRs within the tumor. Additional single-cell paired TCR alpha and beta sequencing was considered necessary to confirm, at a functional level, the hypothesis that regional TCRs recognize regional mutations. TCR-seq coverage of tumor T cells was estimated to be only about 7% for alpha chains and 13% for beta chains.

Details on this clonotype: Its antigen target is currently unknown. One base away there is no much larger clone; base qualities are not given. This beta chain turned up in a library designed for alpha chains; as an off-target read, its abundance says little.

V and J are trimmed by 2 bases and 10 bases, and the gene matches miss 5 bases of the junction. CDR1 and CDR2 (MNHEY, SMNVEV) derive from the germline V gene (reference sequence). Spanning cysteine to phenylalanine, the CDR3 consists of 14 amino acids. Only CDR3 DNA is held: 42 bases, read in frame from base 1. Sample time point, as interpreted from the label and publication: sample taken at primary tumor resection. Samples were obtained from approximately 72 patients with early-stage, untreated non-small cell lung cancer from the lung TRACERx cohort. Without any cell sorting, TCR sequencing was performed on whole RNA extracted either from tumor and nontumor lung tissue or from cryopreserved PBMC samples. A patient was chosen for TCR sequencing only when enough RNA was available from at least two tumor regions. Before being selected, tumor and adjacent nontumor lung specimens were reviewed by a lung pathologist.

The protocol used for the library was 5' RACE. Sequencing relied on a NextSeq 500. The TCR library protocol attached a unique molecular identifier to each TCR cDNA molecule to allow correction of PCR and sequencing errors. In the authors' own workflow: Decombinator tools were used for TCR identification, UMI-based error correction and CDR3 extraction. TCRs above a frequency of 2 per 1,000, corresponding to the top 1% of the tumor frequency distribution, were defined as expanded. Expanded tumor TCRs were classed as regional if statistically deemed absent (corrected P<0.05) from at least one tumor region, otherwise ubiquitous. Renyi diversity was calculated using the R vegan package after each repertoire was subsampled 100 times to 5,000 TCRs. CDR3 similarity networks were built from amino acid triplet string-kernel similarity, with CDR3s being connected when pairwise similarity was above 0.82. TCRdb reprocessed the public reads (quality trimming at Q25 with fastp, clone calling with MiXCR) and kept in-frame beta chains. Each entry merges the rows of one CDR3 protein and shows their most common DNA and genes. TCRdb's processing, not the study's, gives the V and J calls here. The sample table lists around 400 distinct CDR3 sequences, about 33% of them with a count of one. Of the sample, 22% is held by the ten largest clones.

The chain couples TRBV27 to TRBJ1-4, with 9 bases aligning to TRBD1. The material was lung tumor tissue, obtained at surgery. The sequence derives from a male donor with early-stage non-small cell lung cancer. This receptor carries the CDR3 CASSLGDRDGKLFF. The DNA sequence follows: TGTGCCAGCAGTTTAGGGGACAGGGATGGAAAACTGTTTTTT.